The entry below describes one T cell receptor beta chain. This clone's antigen is unknown. No quality values exist for individual bases; no much larger clone is one base distant. The entire isolated RNA was reverse transcribed using the High Capacity cDNA Reverse Transcription Kit, and thus expressed TCRB transcripts were sequenced. Deep immunoSEQ sequencing was applied to naive, central memory and regulatory T cell samples, giving an average of around 3.8 million total reads per sample. Sorted cells were lysed in RLT buffer, and RNA was extracted using DNase-treated RNeasy Micro or Mini kits according to cell number. Each cell subset was processed separately to prevent cross-contamination, with patient and healthy donor samples processed together. The immunoSEQ multiplex PCR was used to amplify TCRB sequences from cDNA, generating 87-bp fragments that spanned the CDR3 region. The amplicons were sequenced using the Illumina HiSeq platform. Under the source paper's analysis protocol: Synthetic template baselines were used to correct PCR bias computationally, reads within Hamming distance 2 were collapsed, and singletons that could not be merged were discarded. By aligning reads against IMGT, V, D and J genes, CDR3 length, and insertions or deletions at six rearrangement sites were assigned. Within each subset, clonotype counts were normalized to the number of sorted cells before true diversity and Gini coefficients were calculated with the tcR R package. The overlap coefficient, calculated on TCRB nucleotide sequences, was used to measure repertoire sharing. The immuneACCESS repertoire file appears here via TCRdb, limited to in-frame rearrangements. These files lack a portion of the clones; in checked studies, under half of the deficit traces to unresolved V genes, and the cause of the others is not known. Clonal size and the V and J genes are those of that table, whereas D and trimming came from the DNA. This sample comprises more than 140,000 clones, less than 10% of them detected only once. Of the sample, 0.55% to 0.65% falls within the top ten clones.

The data originate from a study of beta chain features in type 1 diabetes (dated by TCRdb to 2016 to 2019). Regarding the study in general: Mean age, gender distribution, total cell number and subset yield were not different between patients and healthy donors. A total of roughly 100 million sorted cells were examined across all samples, and the number of cells per subset was strongly correlated with RNA yield. In the study, recently diagnosed type 1 diabetes patients and matched healthy donors were compared on the TCRB repertoires of their sorted circulating CD4+ T cell subsets. Regulatory and stem cell-like memory subsets were isolated from only 8 patients and about eight healthy donors, whereas naive and central memory subsets came from all 30 or so donors. Summary of the overall study and its limitations: Shorter templates might have been favored by PCR, but patient and control samples were amplified and corrected together, so both groups would have been affected equally by any skew. At VDJ recombination sites, patients with type 1 diabetes made fewer insertions and deleted more nucleotides, a pattern implying thymic rearrangement abnormalities. Naive, central memory and regulatory TCRB repertoires appeared to be more similar among patients than among healthy donors. Because cDNA rather than genomic DNA was sequenced, highly expressing activated cells could have been over-represented, although no difference in activation and CD3 levels was found between groups. Only small numbers of individuals were included in the HLA sub-analyses, which left unresolved whether HLA type had any influence on TCRB rearrangement. In all four CD4+ subsets, TCRB CDR3 length was moderately but significantly shorter in type 1 diabetes patients.

From each donor, a single peripheral blood sample of around 120 mL on average was drawn into heparinised tubes. A BD FACSAria II was used to sort naive, central memory, regulatory and stem cell-like memory CD4+ T cells with a panel that included CD45RO, CCR7, CD25, CD127, CD95 and CD27. A purity above 98% was achieved for all sorted populations. PBMCs were isolated right away by Lymphoprep density gradient centrifugation and were stained directly, without culture. Samples were stained and sorted in pairs, with one healthy donor and one patient per experiment, so that batch effects were minimized. From cysteine to phenylalanine, the CDR3 is 18 amino acids long. CDR3 DNA only is kept here, 54 bases in frame from base 1. The germline V gene yields MGHRA for CDR1 and YSYEKL for CDR2. V has 6 bases trimmed and J has 0 bases trimmed; junction bases matching no gene number 10.

Sequenced: central memory CD4+ T cells from blood. The V gene is TRBV4-1 and the J gene is TRBJ2-5, with TRBD2 matching 13 junction bases. The TCR originated in a woman aged 40 to 49 in good health. The CDR3 reads as follows: CASRKLAGGPRYQETQYF. The DNA sequence is given as TGCGCCAGCAGGAAACTAGCGGGGGGGCCACGGTACCAAGAGACCCAGTACTTC.